Presented here are 5 T cell receptor beta chains from one specimen sequenced in a study of identical twins. TCRdb recomputed calls from the 5' RACE reads with MiXCR, one row per CDR3 protein. The profile covers over 200,000 distinct CDR3 sequences, with over 9.5% appearing a single time and 9% to 10% taken by the ten largest. The sequenced sample was memory T cells sorted from blood. The receptors originated from a man in his fifties or sixties in good health.

This clonotype was seen ten or more times. The V call is TRBV27, the J call TRBJ1-5; D is ambiguous. Trimming took off 10 bases at V and 0 bases at J, with 13 bases between the two ends. The CDR3 is made up of 14 amino acids. The V gene's germline CDR1 is MNHEY and CDR2 SMNVEV (reference sequence). The CDR3 protein is CAILVKPSNQPQHF. The CDR3 DNA reads TGTGCCATTCTGGTAAAGCCTAGCAATCAGCCCCAGCATTTT.

The table lists this clonotype with many counts. J is TRBJ2-1 and V is TRBV7-8, with a tentative D call TRBD2 (6 bases). CDR3 length: 19 residues. V gave up 4 bases and J gave up 3 bases, with 25 bases separating them. Germline lookup yields CDR1 SGHVS and CDR2 FQNEAQ. CDR3 DNA: TGTGCCAGCAGCTCTCAAGTCACGGTGAGCGGGTTGGTCTACAATGAGCAGTTCTTC. Encoded protein: CASSSQVTVSGLVYNEQFF.

This clonotype was seen at least ten times. The V call is TRBV5-1, the J call TRBJ1-4; no definite D call. Per germline, CDR1 SGHRS and CDR2 YFSETQ. The CDR3 length is 13 residues. The ends were cut back, 2 bases at V and 4 bases at J, with 6 bases in the middle. The CDR3 sequence: CASSFNHNEKLFF. As DNA, the CDR3 is TGCGCCAGCAGCTTTAATCATAATGAAAAACTGTTTTTT.

The chain is built from TRBV12-3 or TRBV12-4 and TRBJ1-1, with TRBD1 as a possible D gene (5 bases). Deletions cut 5 bases from V and 4 bases from J, with 11 bases between. This CDR3 spans 13 amino acids. Written as DNA, the CDR3 is TGTGCCAGCAGTCCCAGGGCGACCACTGAAGCTTTCTTT. This encodes CASSPRATTEAFF.

Many counts were recorded for this clonotype. V and J are TRBV7-9 and TRBJ2-3; D is unresolved. The CDR3 length is 15 residues. Germline V CDR1 and CDR2: SEHNR, FQNEAQ (reference sequence). V gave up 1 base and J gave up 2 bases, with 10 bases separating them. The CDR3 loop reads CASSLVVSFTDTQYF. CDR3 nucleotides: TGTGCCAGCAGCTTAGTGGTCAGTTTCACAGATACGCAGTATTTT.